Listed below are T cell receptor beta chains from one sample, sequenced in a study of vaccination and CD4 T cells after COVID-19. These receptors are not linked to any known antigen. One entry per CDR3 protein results from TCRdb running MiXCR on the PCR reads. The sample holds around 19,000 distinct CDR3 sequences; about 45% are singletons and the top ten take about 15%. Specimen: CD4+ T cells from blood, cultured in vitro. All receptors derive from a human donor who had recovered from COVID-19. The CDR3 runs from the conserved cysteine through the conserved F or W. D genes are given only for firm matches. Rows give clone size only sometimes, using once, few, many, or a class for an expanded clone.

V gene,J gene,D gene,clone size,CDR3 DNA,CDR3 protein
TRBV6-1,TRBJ1-5,-,-,TGTGCGATCTCGTTCCCAGAGGTTTTTAATCAGCCCCAGCATTTT,CAISFPEVFNQPQHF
TRBV7-8,TRBJ1-5,-,few,TGTGCCAGCAGCTCCAACAGCGTCTATAGCAATCAGCCCCAGCATTTT,CASSSNSVYSNQPQHF
TRBV28,TRBJ1-2,-,-,TGTGCCAGCTTGTCGAGGGGATTCCCTAACTATGGCTACACCTTC,CASLSRGFPNYGYTF
TRBV11-2,TRBJ1-2,-,-,TGTGCCAGCAGCCCGGGGTCAGGCCGACCTAACTATGGCTACACCTTC,CASSPGSGRPNYGYTF
TRBV27,TRBJ1-1,-,-,TGTGCCAGCAGTTATGGGAGATCTCCGAACACTGAAGCTTTCTTT,CASSYGRSPNTEAFF
TRBV12-3/TRBV12-4,TRBJ2-1,TRBD2,few,TGTGCCAGCAGTGCCGGGACTAGCGGGAGAAATGAGCAGTTCTTC,CASSAGTSGRNEQFF
TRBV29-1,TRBJ2-7,-,-,TGCAGCGTTGTGGTGATCGTGACAGGTAACTACGAGCAGTACTTC,CSVVVIVTGNYEQYF
TRBV6-1,TRBJ2-1,-,-,TGTGCCAGCAGTGACTGGTCCTCCTACAATGAGCAGTTCTTC,CASSDWSSYNEQFF
TRBV28,TRBJ1-1,-,-,TGTGCCAGCAGTTTAGTACTGGGGGGGGACACTGAAGCTTTCTTT,CASSLVLGGDTEAFF
TRBV29-1,TRBJ2-7,TRBD1,-,TGCAGCGTTGAAAGCCGACAGGGCCGCCACGAGCAGTACTTC,CSVESRQGRHEQYF
TRBV6-2/TRBV6-3,TRBJ2-1,TRBD2,few,TGTGCCAGCATGGGACTAGCGGGATTCAATGAGCAGTTCTTC,CASMGLAGFNEQFF
TRBV15,TRBJ2-7,TRBD2,-,TGTGCCACCAGTCAAACTAGCGGGGGAACCACCTACGAGCAGTACTTC,CATSQTSGGTTYEQYF
TRBV27,TRBJ2-7,-,few,TGTGCCAGCAGTTTAAACAACAGGGGGGGTTCCTACGAGCAGTACTTC,CASSLNNRGGSYEQYF
TRBV29-1,TRBJ1-2,TRBD1,few,TGCAGCGTTGACGATGGACAGGGGAAGGGTGGCTACACCTTC,CSVDDGQGKGGYTF
TRBV28,TRBJ1-2,TRBD1,-,TGTGCCAGCATCCCAGGGGAAAGGACAGGGGGGAACTATGGCTACACCTTC,CASIPGERTGGNYGYTF
TRBV28,TRBJ1-1,TRBD1,few,TGTGCCAGCAGTTTATACATGACAGGGAGGGTTCCTTCTGCCACTGAAGCTTTCTTT,CASSLYMTGRVPSATEAFF
TRBV28,TRBJ2-1,TRBD2,few,TGTGCCAGCAGGAGAAGCGGGAGGGGTTCCTACAATGAGCAGTTCTTC,CASRRSGRGSYNEQFF
TRBV28,TRBJ2-3,TRBD1,few,TGTGCCAGCAGATTGACAGGGGTCAGCACAGATACGCAGTATTTT,CASRLTGVSTDTQYF
TRBV15,TRBJ2-3,-,few,TGTGCCACCAGCAGAGATCAGGATACGCAGTATTTT,CATSRDQDTQYF
TRBV6-1,TRBJ1-1,-,-,TGTGCCAGCACTAAAGCGAAGGGTTTGAACACTGAAGCTTTCTTT,CASTKAKGLNTEAFF
TRBV7-2,TRBJ2-3,TRBD2,few,TGTGCCAGCAGCCTAAGCGGGAGGGCCGCGGATACGCAGTATTTT,CASSLSGRAADTQYF
TRBV27,TRBJ1-2,TRBD1,-,TGTGCCAGCAGCCCGAGGACAGGGCGCCATGATAACTATGGCTACACCTTC,CASSPRTGRHDNYGYTF
TRBV20-1,TRBJ2-7,-,-,TGCAGTGCTAGAAGGGCAGGACTCTACGAGCAGTACTTC,CSARRAGLYEQYF
TRBV7-6,TRBJ2-5,TRBD1,-,TGTGCCAGCAGCTTGACAGGGGCACAAGAGACCCAGTACTTC,CASSLTGAQETQYF
TRBV20-1,TRBJ2-7,-,-,TGCAGTGCTAGAGGCGACTCTAGGAGCTCCTACGAGCAGTACTTC,CSARGDSRSSYEQYF
TRBV6-2/TRBV6-3,TRBJ2-7,TRBD1,-,TGTGCCAGCAGTTCTCCCGGGACAGTCTCCTACGAGCAGTACTTC,CASSSPGTVSYEQYF
TRBV6-4,TRBJ1-2,TRBD1,-,TGTGCCAGCAGTGATCCGGCCATGACAGGGGGCGGTGGCTACACCTTC,CASSDPAMTGGGGYTF
TRBV19,TRBJ2-2,TRBD1,-,TGTGCCAGTAGTATCTGGACAGGGGGGGCCGGGGAGCTGTTTTTT,CASSIWTGGAGELFF
TRBV10-3,TRBJ2-5,TRBD2,few,TGTGCCATCAGTCAAAGCGGGAGGGCCACCCTACGGGAGACCCAGTACTTC,CAISQSGRATLRETQYF
TRBV2,TRBJ1-1,-,few,TGTGCCAGCAGGGTGCAGGGGATTAACACTGAAGCTTTCTTT,CASRVQGINTEAFF
TRBV9,TRBJ2-3,-,-,TGTGCCAGCAGCCAGGGAAGTCTTGATACGCAGTATTTT,CASSQGSLDTQYF
TRBV7-8,TRBJ1-2,-,few,TGTGCCAGCACCCTTAACGGGGGTACGAACTATGGCTACACCTTC,CASTLNGGTNYGYTF
TRBV7-7,TRBJ2-3,TRBD2,-,TGTGCCAGCAGCTCCCCTTGGGGGGGGGAAATCTTGGATACGCAGTATTTT,CASSSPWGGEILDTQYF
TRBV23-1,TRBJ1-5,-,-,TGCGCCAGCAGTCAATGGGACGGTAATAGCAATCAGCCCCAGCATTTT,CASSQWDGNSNQPQHF
TRBV28,TRBJ1-5,TRBD1,few,TGTGCCAGCAGTTTATTGGCGGGACAGGGCAATCAGCCCCAGCATTTT,CASSLLAGQGNQPQHF
TRBV12-3/TRBV12-4,TRBJ2-7,-,once,TGTGCCAGCAGCTGGAACAGGGCCTACTACGAGCAGTACTTC,CASSWNRAYYEQYF
TRBV25-1,TRBJ2-1,-,-,TGTGCCAGCAGTGAGGCCCCCTTCTCTAGTTTCGGGGGCAATGAGCAGTTCTTC,CASSEAPFSSFGGNEQFF
TRBV9,TRBJ2-3,TRBD2,-,TGTGCCAGCAGCGTAGCTACGGGCGGGAGGGCCGGTCGGAGCACAGATACGCAGTATTTT,CASSVATGGRAGRSTDTQYF
TRBV29-1,TRBJ2-1,TRBD2,-,TGCAGCGTTCATAAGGGACTAGCCGTAAATGAGCAGTTCTTC,CSVHKGLAVNEQFF
TRBV7-2,TRBJ2-3,TRBD2,few,TGTGCCAGCAGCAATAGGGGACTAGCGTTGAGCACAGATACGCAGTATTTT,CASSNRGLALSTDTQYF
TRBV7-6,TRBJ1-5,-,few,TGTGCCAGCAGCTTAGGGGGGGTCGGCAATCAGCCCCAGCATTTT,CASSLGGVGNQPQHF
TRBV7-9,TRBJ2-3,TRBD1,-,TGTGCCAGCAGCCGGACAGGGCCACGAACAGATACGCAGTATTTT,CASSRTGPRTDTQYF
TRBV7-2,TRBJ2-2,TRBD1,-,TGTGCCAGCAGCTTAGAGTTCTCGAGGGGGCGCACCGGGGAGCTGTTTTTT,CASSLEFSRGRTGELFF
TRBV15,TRBJ2-2,-,few,TGTGCCACCAGCAGACCCAACACCGGGGAGCTGTTTTTT,CATSRPNTGELFF
TRBV20-1,TRBJ2-1,-,few,TGCAGCGGGCGGGATGGGAGCTCCTACAATGAGCAGTTCTTC,CSGRDGSSYNEQFF
TRBV10-3,TRBJ1-5,-,few,TGTGCCATCAGTGAGTCTGGACCGGGAGACCAGCCCCAGCATTTT,CAISESGPGDQPQHF
TRBV6-1,TRBJ2-5,TRBD2,-,TGTGCCAGCAGCAGAGCGGGAGGTCAGGGAGAGACCCAGTACTTC,CASSRAGGQGETQYF
TRBV20-1,TRBJ2-1,-,few,TGCAGTGCTAGAGCAGTTGGGAGCTCCTACAATGAGCAGTTCTTC,CSARAVGSSYNEQFF
TRBV30,TRBJ2-1,TRBD2,-,TGTGCCTGGAGTGCCTGGGGGAGGGCCTACAATGAGCAGTTCTTC,CAWSAWGRAYNEQFF
TRBV2,TRBJ1-1,-,-,TGTGCCAGCAGAATCCGACAGATCACTGAAGCTTTCTTT,CASRIRQITEAFF
TRBV6-2/TRBV6-3,TRBJ1-6,-,-,TGTGCCAGCAAGGCCAGGAAGTTGGATTCACCCCTCCACTTT,CASKARKLDSPLHF
TRBV20-1,TRBJ2-3,TRBD2,-,TGCAGTGCTAGAGAAGCGGGGGTGGGAGATACGCAGTATTTT,CSAREAGVGDTQYF
TRBV20-1,TRBJ2-3,TRBD2,-,TGCAGTGCCCTTAGCGGGAGCCGCACAGATACGCAGTATTTT,CSALSGSRTDTQYF
TRBV15,TRBJ2-3,-,-,TGTGCCACCAGCAGAGACTCCAGGGGTAGCACAGATACGCAGTATTTT,CATSRDSRGSTDTQYF